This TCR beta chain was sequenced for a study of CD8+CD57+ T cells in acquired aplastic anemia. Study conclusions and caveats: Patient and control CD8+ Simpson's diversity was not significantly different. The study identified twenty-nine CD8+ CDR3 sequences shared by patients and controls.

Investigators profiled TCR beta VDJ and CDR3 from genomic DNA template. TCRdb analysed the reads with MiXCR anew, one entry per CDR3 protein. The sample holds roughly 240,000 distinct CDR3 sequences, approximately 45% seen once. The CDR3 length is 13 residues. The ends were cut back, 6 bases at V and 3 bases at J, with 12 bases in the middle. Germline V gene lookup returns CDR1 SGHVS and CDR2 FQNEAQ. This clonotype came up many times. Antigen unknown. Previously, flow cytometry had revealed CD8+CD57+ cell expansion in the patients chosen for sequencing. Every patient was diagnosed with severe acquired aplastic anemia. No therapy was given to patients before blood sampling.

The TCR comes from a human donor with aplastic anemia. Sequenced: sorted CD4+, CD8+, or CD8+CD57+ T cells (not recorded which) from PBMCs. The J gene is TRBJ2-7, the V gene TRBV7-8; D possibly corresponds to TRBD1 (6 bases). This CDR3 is CASRRQEDYEQYF. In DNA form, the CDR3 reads TGTGCCAGCAGACGACAGGAAGACTACGAGCAGTACTTC. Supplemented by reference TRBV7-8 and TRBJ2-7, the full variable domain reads GAGVSQSPRYKVAKRGQDVALRCDPISGHVSLFWYQQALGQGPEFLTYFQNEAQLDKSGLPSDRFFAERPEGSVSTLKIQRTQQEDSAVYLCASRRQEDYEQYFGPGTRLTVT.